The 12 T cell receptor beta chains listed next were all sequenced from one sample in a study of siplizumab effects on memory and regulatory T cells. Only in-frame clones appear in the TCRdb table, and some are missing; sequencing was by immunoSEQ multiplex PCR. Of tens of thousands of clones listed, 94% were seen once; the top ten hold 0.3%. The sample comprised non-Treg CD4+ T cells sorted from blood. Receptors were obtained from a human donor in good health.

V usage is TRBV10-3 and J usage is TRBJ2-3, with TRBD2 identical over 12 bases. The CDR3 covers 17 residues. The trim removed 0 bases at V and 5 bases at J, leaving 6 bases unmatched. Per germline, CDR1 ENHRY and CDR2 SYGVKD. In DNA form, the CDR3 reads TGTGCCATCAGTGAGTCCGGACTAGCGGGGACCCGAGATACGCAGTATTTT. It codes for CAISESGLAGTRDTQYF.

In its sample, this clone was seen once. The chain links TRBV13 to TRBJ2-4, with D possibly matching TRBD1 (5 bases). CDR3 length: 14 residues. V shed 1 base and J shed 5 bases, with 9 bases lying between them. Germline V gene lookup returns CDR1 PRHDT and CDR2 FYEKMQ (reference sequence). The CDR3 protein is CASSLAGPQNIQYF. For the CDR3, the DNA is TGTGCCAGCAGCTTAGCAGGGCCCCAAAACATTCAGTACTTC.

V is TRBV5-1 and J is TRBJ2-7; D might be TRBD1 (7 bases). With 6 bases removed from V and 3 bases from J, the gap between germline ends came to 19 bases. This CDR3 spans 15 amino acids. Germline V CDR1 and CDR2: SGHRS, YFSETQ. The CDR3 bases are TGCGCCAGCACCCACTTTGGAGGGGGCTACTACGAGCAGTACTTC. Translation gives CASTHFGGGYYEQYF.

This clone was seen more than once but under ten times. The chain recombines TRBV9 with TRBJ1-6, with TRBD1 as a possible D gene (5 bases). The CDR3 has 14 amino acids. Germline assignment: CDR1 SGDLS and CDR2 YYNGEE. Trimming took off 4 bases at V and 6 bases at J, with 11 bases between the two ends. CDR3 sequence (DNA): TGTGCCAGCAGCTCGGGACCGATTAATTCACCCCTCCACTTT. Amino acids: CASSSGPINSPLHF.

The rearrangement uses TRBV19 and TRBJ1-4; a weak D match, TRBD1 (5 bases). Germline CDR1 is LNHDA and CDR2 is SQIVND (reference sequence). V was shortened by 2 bases and J by 8 bases, with 12 bases between the two germline ends. The CDR3 sequence is 14 residues long. The chain's CDR3 is CASSISQGGEKLFF. CDR3 DNA: TGTGCCAGTAGTATAAGTCAGGGAGGGGAAAAACTGTTTTTT.

The chain is built from TRBV19 and TRBJ2-4; TRBD1 is a possible D gene (5 bases). This CDR3 is built from 18 residues. V lost 4 bases and J lost 0, with 19 bases in between. Germline V gives CDR1 LNHDA, CDR2 SQIVND (reference sequence). The CDR3 region is CASSTTGIIDLAKNIQYF. The DNA of the CDR3 is TGTGCCAGTAGTACTACAGGCATAATCGACCTAGCCAAAAACATTCAGTACTTC.

The chain combines TRBV6-5 with TRBJ2-7, with a weak D call TRBD1 (5 bases). Germline-derived CDR1 and CDR2 are MNHEY and SVGAGI. Trimming cost V 2 bases and J 2 bases, with 16 bases left between them. The CDR3 runs 16 residues. This CDR3 reads CASSYRFLSTAYEQYF. The CDR3 DNA reads as TGTGCCAGCAGTTACCGCTTCTTATCGACAGCCTACGAGCAGTACTTC.

The chain joins TRBV2 to TRBJ2-3; the D is unclear. Trimming removed 7 bases at V and 1 base at J, with 9 bases between. This CDR3 is 13 amino acids long. The germline gives CDR1 SNHLY, CDR2 FYNNEI. The DNA for the CDR3 is TGTGCCAGCATTGAGGCGGGCACAGATACGCAGTATTTT. Translated, it gives CASIEAGTDTQYF.

The chain couples TRBV4-2 to TRBJ1-5; tentatively, D is TRBD1 (5 bases). From germline, CDR1 is LGHNA and CDR2 YNFKEQ. With 2 bases removed from V and 3 bases from J, the gap between germline ends came to 11 bases. This CDR3 has 15 residues. CDR3 DNA sequence: TGTGCCAGCAGCCAACCTGACAGCTCCAATCAGCCCCAGCATTTT. It yields the protein CASSQPDSSNQPQHF.

Notes on this clone: One end of the junction does not line up with germline, which may come from a read error. Other DNA sequences from this sample encode an identical CDR3 as well. The J gene is TRBJ2-5, the V gene TRBV5-1; weak D call: TRBD1 (6 bases). In germline, CDR1 is SGHRS, CDR2 YFSETQ. This CDR3 has 14 residues. CDR3 coding DNA: TGTGCCAGCAGCTTAACAGGGTCCCAAGAGACCCAGTACTTC. Translation gives CASSLTGSQETQYF.

The rearrangement links TRBV20-1 to TRBJ2-1, with unresolved D. Deletions cut 3 bases from V and 8 bases from J, with 8 bases between. Germline loops: CDR1 DFQATT, CDR2 SNEGSKA (reference sequence). There are 11 residues in the CDR3. CDR3 DNA: TGCAGTGCTAGGACCGACTATGAGCAGTTCTTC. Protein sequence: CSARTDYEQFF.

The V and J genes are TRBV7-9 and TRBJ1-2; tentative D call: TRBD1 (5 bases). The CDR3 runs 12 residues. Germline loops: CDR1 SEHNR, CDR2 FQNEAQ (reference sequence). Trimming took 2 bases from V and 6 from J, leaving 7 bases between them. The CDR3 DNA reads TGTGCCAGCAGCTTACAAGGGGATGGCTACACCTTC. This gives the protein CASSLQGDGYTF.